A single sample gave rise to the 10 T cell receptor beta chains below, sequenced in a study of Ad26.COV2.S vaccination and SARS-CoV-2 variants. Generated by immunoSEQ multiplex PCR, the TCRdb table keeps only in-frame clones and is missing some. This sample has some 7,000 clones, with 80% to 85% found just once. The input for sequencing was peripheral blood, taken after recovery from COVID-19. The receptors were gathered from a human donor who had recovered from COVID-19.

This rearrangement joins TRBV28 to TRBJ1-2; D might be TRBD1 (6 bases). V was trimmed by 5 bases and J by 1 base, leaving 8 bases between them. The CDR3 is made up of 13 amino acids. Germline V gene data show CDR1 as MDHEN and CDR2 as SYDVKM. The CDR3 sequence is CASSRQVNYGYTF. Written as DNA, the CDR3 is TGTGCCAGCAGTCGACAGGTTAACTATGGCTACACCTTC.

The chain carries TRBV28 and TRBJ2-5; the match to TRBD1 covers 9 bases. The V gene end was trimmed by 4 bases and the J gene end by 4 bases; junction bases not matched to a gene: 16. CDR1 is MDHEN and CDR2 is SYDVKM in the germline V gene. The CDR3 consists of 18 residues. The CDR3 sequence is CASSSRQGGIQRVETQYF. The CDR3 nucleotides are TGTGCCAGCAGTTCCCGACAGGGGGGAATCCAGAGGGTAGAGACCCAGTACTTC. The full variable domain, completed using reference TRBV28 and TRBJ2-5, is DVKVTQSSRYLVKRTGEKVFLECVQDMDHENMFWYRQDPGLGLRLIYFSYDVKMKEKGDIPEGYSVSREKKERFSLILESASTNQTSMYLCASSSRQGGIQRVETQYFGPGTRLLVL.

The rearrangement joins TRBV6-5 to TRBJ1-1; unclear D gene. The CDR3 length is 14 residues. Between the trimmed V and J ends, which lost 7 bases and 1 base, there was a span of 13 bases. Germline V gene sequence: CDR1 MNHEY, CDR2 SVGAGI. The CDR3 region has the DNA TGTGCCAGCACCACCCTTAGCGGGAACACTGAAGCTTTCTTT. Translating it yields CASTTLSGNTEAFF.

CDR3 loop: CASSSQRVGGSGANVLTF. DNA of the CDR3: TGTGCCAGCAGCTCCCAAAGGGTGGGGGGCTCTGGGGCCAACGTCCTGACTTTC. J is TRBJ2-6 and V is TRBV11-2; weak D call: TRBD2 (6 bases). The germline V gene has CDR1 SGHAT and CDR2 FQNNGV. This CDR3 comprises 18 residues. V was clipped by 4 bases and J by 0 bases, with 16 bases between them.

The table lists this clone with a count of one. The rearrangement links TRBV29-1 to TRBJ2-7; weak D call: TRBD2 (6 bases). Trimming left V 7 bases short and J 4 bases short, with 11 bases between. Germline V gene lookup returns CDR1 SQVTM and CDR2 ANQGSEA. The CDR3 has 11 amino acids. The CDR3 sequence: CSAISGYEQYF. The CDR3 DNA reads TGCAGCGCTATTAGCGGATACGAGCAGTACTTC.

The V gene is TRBV27, the J gene TRBJ1-6; a weak D match, TRBD1 (6 bases). The CDR3 extends over 13 amino acids. From germline, CDR1 is MNHEY and CDR2 SMNVEV (reference sequence). With 4 bases removed from V and 9 bases from J, the gap between germline ends came to 10 bases. CDR3 sequence (DNA): TGTGCCAGCAGTTCAGGGGATGCTTCACCCCTCCACTTT. The encoded protein is CASSSGDASPLHF.

This chain joins TRBV19 and TRBJ2-1; D tentatively fits TRBD1 or TRBD2 (5 bases each). Trimming left V 7 bases short and J 8 bases short, with 27 bases between. The germline V gene encodes CDR1 LNHDA and CDR2 SQIVND (reference sequence). The CDR3 is made up of 17 amino acids. The CDR3 region has the DNA TGTGCCAGTACCCCTATAGGTCTGGGACGCGGAGCGGATGAGCAGTTCTTC. Translation: CASTPIGLGRGADEQFF.

CDR3 residues: CATSRDEGRDTYEQYF. Written as DNA, the CDR3 is TGTGCCACCAGCAGAGATGAAGGGCGGGACACCTACGAGCAGTACTTC. The rearrangement links TRBV15 to TRBJ2-7; D tentatively fits TRBD1 or TRBD2 (6 bases each). Trimming removed 0 bases from V and 2 bases from J, with 14 bases in between. The CDR3 has 16 residues. Per the germline V gene, CDR1 is LNHNV and CDR2 is YYDKDF (reference sequence).

The chain combines TRBV18 with TRBJ2-7, with D perhaps matching TRBD1 (6 bases). Trimming cost V 2 bases and J 2 bases, with 10 bases left between them. The CDR3 consists of 14 residues. CDR1 and CDR2 (germline): KGHSH, LQKENI. This chain's CDR3 is CASSPNRVAYEQYF. Written as DNA, the CDR3 is TGTGCCAGCTCACCAAACAGGGTTGCCTACGAGCAGTACTTC. Based on the CDR3 plus reference TRBV18 and TRBJ2-7, the full variable domain is NAGVMQNPRHLVRRRGQEARLRCSPMKGHSHVYWYRQLPEEGLKFMVYLQKENIIDESGMPKERFSAEFPKEGPSILRIQQVVRGDSAAYFCASSPNRVAYEQYFGPGTRLTVT.

The chain employs TRBV7-2 and TRBJ2-1; TRBD2 agrees at 9 bases. Germline V gene data show CDR1 as SGHTA and CDR2 as FQGNSA. Trimming took 7 bases from V and 7 from J; bases not matched to a gene: 11. The CDR3 extends over 15 amino acids. The CDR3 region has the DNA TGTGCCAGCAAAGGGGGCAAAGCGGGAGGTAATGAGCAGTTCTTC. It translates to CASKGGKAGGNEQFF. Supplemented by reference TRBV7-2 and TRBJ2-1, the full variable domain reads GAGVSQSPSNKVTEKGKDVELRCDPISGHTALYWYRQSLGQGLEFLIYFQGNSAPDKSGLPSDRFSAERTGGSVSTLTIQRTQQEDSAVYLCASKGGKAGGNEQFFGPGTRLTVL.